The entry that follows covers one T cell receptor (beta chain) sequence. In the original processing: The assay estimated nucleated cells by amplifying reference gene primers. Sequenced by immunoSEQ multiplex PCR; TCRdb stores in-frame clones only, minus some. V and J calls and clone size are those listed in that table; D and trimming were worked out from the DNA. Of around 120,000 clones listed, 86% were seen once; the top ten hold roughly 8%. CDR1 and CDR2 from the germline V gene are SGHRS and YFSETQ. Deletions cut 0 bases from V and 6 bases from J, with 9 bases between. The CDR3 extends over 13 amino acids. The record originates from a study of blood T cell repertoires in COVID-19. Looking at the study overall: Samples representing acute and convalescent COVID-19 were sourced from the United States, Italy and Spain. The cDNA or gDNA used as material had been derived from T cells, B-cell-depleted T cells, or PBMCs.

V gene TRBV5-1 combines with J gene TRBJ1-2; D not resolved. This clonotype was obtained from an older man who had recovered from COVID-19. Sequenced sample: peripheral blood. CDR3 amino acids: CASSLGEFDGYTF. CDR3 sequence (DNA): TGCGCCAGCAGCTTGGGGGAGTTCGATGGCTACACCTTC. Together with reference TRBV5-1 and TRBJ1-2, the CDR3 gives the full variable domain: KAGVTQTPRYLIKTRGQQVTLSCSPISGHRSVSWYQQTPGQGLQFLFEYFSETQRNKGNFPGRFSGRQFSNSRSEMNVSTLELGDSALYLCASSLGEFDGYTFGSGTRLTVV.